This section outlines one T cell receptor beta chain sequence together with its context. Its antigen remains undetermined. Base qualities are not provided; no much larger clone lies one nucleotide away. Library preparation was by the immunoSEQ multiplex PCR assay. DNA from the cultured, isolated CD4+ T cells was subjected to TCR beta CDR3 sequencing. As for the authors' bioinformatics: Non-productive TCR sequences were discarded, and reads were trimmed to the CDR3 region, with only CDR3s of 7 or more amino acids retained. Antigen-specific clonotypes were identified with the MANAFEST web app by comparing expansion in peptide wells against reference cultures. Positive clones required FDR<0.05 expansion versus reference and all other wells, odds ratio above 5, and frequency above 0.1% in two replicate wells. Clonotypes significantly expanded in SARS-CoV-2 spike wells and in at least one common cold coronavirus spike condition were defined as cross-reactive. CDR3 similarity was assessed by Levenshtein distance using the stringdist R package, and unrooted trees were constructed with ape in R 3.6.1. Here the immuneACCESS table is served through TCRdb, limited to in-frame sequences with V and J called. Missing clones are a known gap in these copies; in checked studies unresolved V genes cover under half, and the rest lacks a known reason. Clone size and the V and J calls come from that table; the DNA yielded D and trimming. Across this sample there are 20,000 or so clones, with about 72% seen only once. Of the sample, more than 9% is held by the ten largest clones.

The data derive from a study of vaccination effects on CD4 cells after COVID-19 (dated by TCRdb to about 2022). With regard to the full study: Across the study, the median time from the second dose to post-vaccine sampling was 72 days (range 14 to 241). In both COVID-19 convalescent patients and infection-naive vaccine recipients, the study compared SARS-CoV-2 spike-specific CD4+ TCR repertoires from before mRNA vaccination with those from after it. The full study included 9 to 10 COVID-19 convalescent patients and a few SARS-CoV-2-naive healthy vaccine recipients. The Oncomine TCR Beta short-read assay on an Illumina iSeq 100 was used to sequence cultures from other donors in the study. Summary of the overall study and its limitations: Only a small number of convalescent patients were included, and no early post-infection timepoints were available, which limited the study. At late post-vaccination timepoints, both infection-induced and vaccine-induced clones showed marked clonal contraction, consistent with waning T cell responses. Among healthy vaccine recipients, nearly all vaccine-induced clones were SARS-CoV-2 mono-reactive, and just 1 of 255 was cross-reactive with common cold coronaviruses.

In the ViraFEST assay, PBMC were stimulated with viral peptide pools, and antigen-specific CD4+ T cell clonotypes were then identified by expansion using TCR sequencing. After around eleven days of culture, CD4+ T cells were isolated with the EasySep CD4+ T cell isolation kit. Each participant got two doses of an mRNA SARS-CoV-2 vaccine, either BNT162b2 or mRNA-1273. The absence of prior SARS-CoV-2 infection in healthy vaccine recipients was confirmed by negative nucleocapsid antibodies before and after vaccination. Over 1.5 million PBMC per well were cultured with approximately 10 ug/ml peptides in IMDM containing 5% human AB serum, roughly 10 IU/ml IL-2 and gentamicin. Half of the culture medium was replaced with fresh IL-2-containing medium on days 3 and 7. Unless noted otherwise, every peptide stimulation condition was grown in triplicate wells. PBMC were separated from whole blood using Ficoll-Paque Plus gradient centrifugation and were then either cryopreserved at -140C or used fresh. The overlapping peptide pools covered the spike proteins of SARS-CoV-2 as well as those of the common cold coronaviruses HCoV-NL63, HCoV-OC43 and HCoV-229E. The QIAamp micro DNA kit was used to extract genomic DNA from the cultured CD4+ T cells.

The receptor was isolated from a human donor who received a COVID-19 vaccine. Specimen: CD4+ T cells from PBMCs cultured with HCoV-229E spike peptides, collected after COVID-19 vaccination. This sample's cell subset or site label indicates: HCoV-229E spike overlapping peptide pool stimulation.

Here is the DNA: TGTGCCAGCAGGGGGAGCGGCAATCAGCCCCAGCATTTT. It translates to CASRGSGNQPQHF. This receptor chain uses TRBV12-3 or TRBV12-4 and TRBJ1-5; the D gene identity is not certain. V loses 6 bases, J loses 2 bases, and the germline ends lie 8 bases apart. From its cysteine to its phenylalanine, the CDR3 spans 13 amino acids. Just CDR3 DNA is preserved here, 39 bases in frame from base 1.